This T cell receptor (beta chain) was sequenced for a study of T cell responses to AZD1222 COVID-19 vaccine. J lost 1 base, V lost 3 bases, and 3 bases had no gene match. The germline gives CDR1 KGHDR, CDR2 SFDVKD. There are 16 residues in the CDR3. Repertoires were generated with immunoSEQ multiplex PCR, while TCRdb's copy carries only in-frame clones and drops some. The sample includes about 94,000 clones, 85% of them seen just once. The chain joins TRBV24-1 to TRBJ2-5, with 11 nucleotides matching TRBD2. The receptor comes from an adult who received the AZD1222 COVID-19 vaccine. Sequenced here: peripheral blood, sampled 28 days after the second AZD1222 dose. CDR3: CATSDSSGGAQETQYF. The CDR3 DNA is TGTGCCACCAGTGATAGTAGCGGGGGGGCCCAAGAGACCCAGTACTTC.